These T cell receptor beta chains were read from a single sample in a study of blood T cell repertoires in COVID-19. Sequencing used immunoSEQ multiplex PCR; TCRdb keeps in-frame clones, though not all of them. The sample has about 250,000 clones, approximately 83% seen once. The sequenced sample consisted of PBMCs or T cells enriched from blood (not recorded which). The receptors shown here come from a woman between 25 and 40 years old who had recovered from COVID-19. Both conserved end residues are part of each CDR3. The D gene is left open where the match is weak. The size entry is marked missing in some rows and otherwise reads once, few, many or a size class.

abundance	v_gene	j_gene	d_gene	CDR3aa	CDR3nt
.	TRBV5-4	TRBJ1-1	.	CASSFPGLREAFF	TGTGCCAGCAGCTTCCCGGGACTCCGAGAAGCTTTCTTT
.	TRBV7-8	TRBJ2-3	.	CASSLFSQVTDTQYF	TGTGCCAGCAGCTTGTTTTCGCAGGTCACAGATACGCAGTATTTT
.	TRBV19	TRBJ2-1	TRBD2	CASTVGTSGRGEQFF	TGTGCCAGTACAGTCGGGACTAGCGGGAGAGGTGAGCAGTTCTTC
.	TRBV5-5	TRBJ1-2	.	CASSLGGKNGYTF	TGTGCCAGCAGCTTGGGCGGTAAGAATGGCTACACCTTC
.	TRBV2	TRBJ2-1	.	CASRDTGEQFF	TGTGCCAGCAGAGACACAGGCGAGCAGTTCTTC
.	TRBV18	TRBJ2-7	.	CASSPTGSLYYEQYF	TGTGCCAGCTCACCCACAGGGTCCCTATACTACGAGCAGTACTTC
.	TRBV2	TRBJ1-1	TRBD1	CATWGQANTEAFF	TGTGCCACCTGGGGACAGGCGAACACTGAAGCTTTCTTT
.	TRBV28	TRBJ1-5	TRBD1	CASSMTGPSNQPQHF	TGTGCCAGCAGCATGACAGGGCCCAGCAATCAGCCCCAGCATTTT
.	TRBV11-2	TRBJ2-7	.	CASSPLRGLYEQYF	TGTGCCAGCAGTCCCCTCCGAGGTCTCTACGAGCAGTACTTC
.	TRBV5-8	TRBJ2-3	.	CASSFGTSTDTQYF	TGTGCCAGCAGCTTCGGGACTAGCACAGATACGCAGTATTTT
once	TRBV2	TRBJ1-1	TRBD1	CASSEVWDRTTEAFF	TGTGCCAGCAGTGAAGTTTGGGACAGGACCACTGAAGCTTTCTTT
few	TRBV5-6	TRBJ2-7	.	CASSLNLGDEQYF	TGTGCCAGCAGCTTGAATCTGGGAGACGAGCAGTACTTC
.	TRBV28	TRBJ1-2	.	CASSLAANYGYTF	TGTGCCAGCTCCCTTGCGGCTAACTATGGCTACACCTTC
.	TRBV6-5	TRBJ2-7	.	CASRDSQGYEQYF	TGTGCCAGCAGGGACAGCCAGGGTTACGAGCAGTACTTC